The T cell receptor beta chain under discussion was sequenced for a study of neoadjuvant nivolumab and ipilimumab in lung cancer. Study results and caveats: TCR richness and clonality were higher in tumors than adjacent uninvolved lung. Blood richness before therapy tracked richness in tumors resected after neoadjuvant therapy.

Per the germline V gene, CDR1 is SGHRS and CDR2 is YFSETQ. The CDR3 has 15 amino acids. Trimming left V 2 bases short and J 0 bases short, with 8 bases between. Note on this clone: Antigen specificity is unknown.

Libraries were prepared by immunoSEQ multiplex PCR; TCRdb keeps only in-frame clonotypes and omits some of them. Seen here are about 17,000 clones, around 77% observed once, and the top ten hold about 7.8%. The sequence came from an adult with non-small cell lung cancer. Sequenced material: tumor tissue, taken after neoadjuvant nivolumab, alone or with ipilimumab, at or shortly before surgery. The rearrangement joins TRBV5-1 to TRBJ2-2; D is possibly TRBD2 (6 bases). The CDR3 DNA is TGCGCCAGCAGCTTTGGGGGGACGAACACCGGGGAGCTGTTTTTT. This encodes CASSFGGTNTGELFF.